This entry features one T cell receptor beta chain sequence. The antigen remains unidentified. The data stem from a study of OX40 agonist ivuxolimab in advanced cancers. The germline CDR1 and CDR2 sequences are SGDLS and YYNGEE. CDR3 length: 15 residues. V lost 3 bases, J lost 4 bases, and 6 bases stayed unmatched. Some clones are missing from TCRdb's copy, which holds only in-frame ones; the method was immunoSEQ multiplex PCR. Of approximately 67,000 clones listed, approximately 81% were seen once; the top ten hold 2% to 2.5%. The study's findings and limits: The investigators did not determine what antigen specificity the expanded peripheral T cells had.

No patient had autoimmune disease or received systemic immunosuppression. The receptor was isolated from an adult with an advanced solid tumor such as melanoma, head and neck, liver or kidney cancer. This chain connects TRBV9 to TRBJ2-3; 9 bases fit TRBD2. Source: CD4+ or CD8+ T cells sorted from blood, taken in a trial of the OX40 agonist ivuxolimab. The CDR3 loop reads CASSGLGLASDTQYF. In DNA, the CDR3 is TGTGCCAGCAGCGGGTTGGGACTAGCCTCAGATACGCAGTATTTT.